Shown below are 13 T cell receptor beta chains from a single sample sequenced in a study of T cell repertoires in cytomegalovirus infection. Their target antigens are unknown. Using its own MiXCR run on the reads, TCRdb lists one record per CDR3 protein. This table has roughly 860,000 distinct CDR3 sequences, 32% appearing once. The sequencing used cultured CD8+ T cells from PBMCs, collected from culture after CMV antigen stimulation. The source is a human donor in good health (CMV status not recorded). Some clones in this sample may be carry-over from other donors' samples.

The rearrangement joins TRBV19 to TRBJ2-3; 7 bases are shared with TRBD2. V was pared by 10 bases and J by 0 bases, with 13 bases of the junction left unmatched. Germline V gene sequence: CDR1 LNHDA, CDR2 SQIVND (reference sequence). CDR3 size: 16 residues. In nucleotides, the CDR3 is TGTGCCACCTCGGGACTACCATTTTCTAGCACAGATACGCAGTATTTT. It codes for CATSGLPFSSTDTQYF. Based on the CDR3 plus reference TRBV19 and TRBJ2-3, the full variable domain is DGGITQSPKYLFRKEGQNVTLSCEQNLNHDAMYWYRQDPGQGLRLIYYSQIVNDFQKGDIAEGYSVSREKKESFPLTVTSAQKNPTAFYLCATSGLPFSSTDTQYFGPGTRLTVL.

This clonotype was counted ten times or more. This sequence joins TRBV7-2 and TRBJ2-5; D remains unclear. Germline V gene lookup returns CDR1 SGHTA and CDR2 FQGNSA. This CDR3 is 14 amino acids long. V lost 5 bases, J lost 5 bases, and 15 bases lay in between. CDR3 protein: CASSVPGADETQYF. The CDR3 bases are TGTGCCAGCAGCGTCCCAGGCGCTGATGAGACCCAGTACTTC. The full variable domain, rest sourced from reference TRBV7-2 and TRBJ2-5, is GAGVSQSPSNKVTEKGKDVELRCDPISGHTALYWYRQSLGQGLEFLIYFQGNSAPDKSGLPSDRFSAERTGGSVSTLTIQRTQQEDSAVYLCASSVPGADETQYFGPGTRLLVL.

This clonotype was seen once. V and J are TRBV4-3 and TRBJ1-2; 7 nucleotides line up with TRBD1. Germline V gene lookup returns CDR1 LGHNA and CDR2 YSLEER. The CDR3 sequence is 16 residues long. V lost 4 bases, J lost 4 bases, and 12 bases stayed unmatched. The CDR3 loop reads CASSPSTGRAPYGYTF. The CDR3 bases are TGCGCCAGCAGCCCATCGACAGGGAGAGCCCCCTATGGCTACACCTTC.

The chain recombines TRBV18 with TRBJ2-7, with D possibly matching TRBD1 (6 bases). The CDR3 runs 16 residues. The germline CDR1 and CDR2 sequences are KGHSH and LQKENI. V lost 6 bases, J lost 5 bases, and 23 bases lay in between. CDR3 amino acids: CASSPLGAQGKDEQYF. In DNA, the CDR3 is TGTGCCAGCTCCCCGTTGGGGGCGCAGGGGAAGGACGAGCAGTACTTC.

This chain joins TRBV7-9 and TRBJ1-1; possible D gene TRBD1, 6 bases. Germline CDR1 SEHNR, CDR2 FQNEAQ (reference sequence). This CDR3 is built from 15 residues. Trimming cost V 1 base and J 4 bases, with 13 bases left between them. The CDR3 region has the DNA TGTGCCAGCAGCTTAGTGGCGGGGGCGGCCACTGAAGCTTTCTTT. This sequence encodes CASSLVAGAATEAFF.

This clonotype occurred a few times. V gene TRBV7-9 combines with J gene TRBJ1-5; D is perhaps TRBD1 (5 bases). The V end lost 1 base, the J end lost 6 bases, and 10 bases lay between the germline ends. This CDR3 has 14 residues. Germline lookup yields CDR1 SEHNR and CDR2 FQNEAQ (reference sequence). This chain's CDR3 is CASSLGQGVQPQHF. The CDR3 DNA reads as TGTGCCAGCAGCTTAGGCCAGGGAGTTCAGCCCCAGCATTTT.

This clonotype was detected ten times or more. The chain combines TRBV7-2 with TRBJ1-2; no reliable D call. V lost 3 bases and J 2 bases, leaving 19 bases between the germline ends. The CDR3 contains 17 residues. The germline gives CDR1 SGHTA, CDR2 FQGNSA. CDR3 in amino acids: CASSFAIGSQQNYGYTF. In DNA, the CDR3 is TGTGCCAGCAGCTTCGCCATTGGGAGTCAGCAAAACTATGGCTACACCTTC.

In its sample, this clonotype was seen a few times. The chain has TRBV6-5 and TRBJ2-7; the D is unclear. Deletions cut 0 bases from V and 2 bases from J, with 11 bases between. Germline V CDR1 and CDR2: MNHEY, SVGAGI. CDR3 length equals 15 residues. The CDR3 region is CASSYSIESAYEQYF. In DNA, the CDR3 is TGTGCCAGCAGTTACTCGATAGAAAGTGCCTACGAGCAGTACTTC.

The CDR3 reads CASSWGTGLYEQYF. As DNA, the CDR3 is TGTGCCAGCAGCTGGGGGACAGGGCTCTACGAGCAGTACTTC. This sequence joins TRBV5-6 and TRBJ2-7; TRBD1 matches 9 bases. CDR1 SGHDT and CDR2 YYEEEE come from the germline V gene. CDR3 length: 14 amino acids. V was pared by 3 bases and J by 3 bases, with 4 bases of the junction left unmatched.

The chain uses TRBV12-3 or TRBV12-4 and TRBJ2-1, with TRBD2 as a possible D gene (6 bases). CDR3 length: 15 amino acids. Trimming took off 1 base at V and 4 bases at J, with 11 bases between the two ends. CDR3 coding DNA: TGTGCCAGCAGTTTAGGGCTAGCGTATTACAATGAGCAGTTCTTC. Its translation is CASSLGLAYYNEQFF.

The chain employs TRBV6-2 or TRBV6-3 and TRBJ2-7, with a possible D match to TRBD2 (6 bases). V dropped 4 bases and J dropped 3 bases, with 13 bases sitting between them. The CDR3 sequence is 14 residues long. Germline assignment: CDR1 MNHEY and CDR2 SVGEGT. CDR3 protein: CASSSWGELYEQYV. The CDR3 nucleotides are TGTGCCAGCAGTTCTTGGGGGGAACTCTACGAGCAGTACGTC.

The V and J genes are TRBV15 and TRBJ2-5, with 7 bases that match TRBD2. V trimming: 2 bases; J trimming: 2 bases; junction bases outside the gene matches: 8. Per the germline V gene, CDR1 is LNHNV and CDR2 is YYDKDF (reference sequence). The CDR3 runs 16 residues. The CDR3 region is CATSRHGGGLQETQYF. CDR3 bases: TGTGCCACCAGCAGACATGGGGGGGGATTACAAGAGACCCAGTACTTC. The whole variable domain, filled in from reference TRBV15 and TRBJ2-5, reads DAMVIQNPRYQVTQFGKPVTLSCSQTLNHNVMYWYQQKSSQAPKLLFHYYDKDFNNEADTPDNFQSRRPNTSFCFLDIRSPGLGDTAMYLCATSRHGGGLQETQYFGPGTRLLVL.

DNA of the CDR3: TGTGCCATCAGTGAGTCTTGGACAGACAACTATGGCTACACCTTC. Protein sequence: CAISESWTDNYGYTF. V gene TRBV10-3 combines with J gene TRBJ1-2; weak D call: TRBD1 (6 bases). The V gene's germline CDR1 is ENHRY and CDR2 SYGVKD. This CDR3 comprises 15 residues. V was cut by 0 bases and J by 2 bases, with 10 bases left in between.